These 29 T cell receptor beta chains were all obtained from the same sample, sequenced in a study of blood T cells in healthy people across ages. Sample-barcoded 5' priming and a J-beta primer mix drove a second PCR of about 6 to 12 cycles. In TCRdb, the 5' RACE reads were re-called with MiXCR into one record per CDR3 protein. This sample yields about a million distinct CDR3 sequences, of which approximately 38% are seen a single time; about 12% belongs to the top ten. Material for sequencing was blood. Every receptor here comes from a young man in good health.

This clonotype was seen a handful of times. The rearrangement joins TRBV15 to TRBJ2-5; TRBD1 is a possible D gene (6 bases). CDR3 length: 15 amino acids. Germline V gene sequence: CDR1 LNHNV, CDR2 YYDKDF (reference sequence). Trimming cost V 0 bases and J 2 bases, with 10 bases left between them. CDR3 bases: TGTGCCACCAGCAGAGATATAGGACAGCAAGAGACCCAGTACTTC. Protein sequence: CATSRDIGQQETQYF. Complete variable domain (other parts from reference TRBV15 and TRBJ2-5): DAMVIQNPRYQVTQFGKPVTLSCSQTLNHNVMYWYQQKSSQAPKLLFHYYDKDFNNEADTPDNFQSRRPNTSFCFLDIRSPGLGDTAMYLCATSRDIGQQETQYFGPGTRLLVL.

This sequence joins TRBV20-1 and TRBJ1-5, with a tentative D call TRBD1 (6 bases). V lost 3 bases and J 7 bases, leaving 13 bases between the germline ends. This CDR3 has 13 amino acids. From germline, CDR1 is DFQATT and CDR2 SNEGSKA (reference sequence). The CDR3 sequence is CSASGTGYQPQHF. The CDR3 region has the DNA TGCAGTGCTAGCGGAACAGGGTACCAGCCCCAGCATTTT.

The chain has TRBV20-1 and TRBJ2-7, with D perhaps matching TRBD1 (6 bases). This CDR3 is built from 13 residues. The germline V gene has CDR1 DFQATT and CDR2 SNEGSKA (reference sequence). Trimming took 3 bases from V and 4 from J, leaving 13 bases between them. The CDR3 is CSARGRTAYEQYF. The CDR3 bases are TGCAGTGCTAGGGGAAGGACAGCTTACGAGCAGTACTTC.

This clonotype has more than one count but fewer than ten. Relative to the germline gene, one junction end is altered; a read error may explain this. This chain connects TRBV25-1 to TRBJ1-1; TRBD1 matches 7 bases. Germline V gene data show CDR1 as MGHDK and CDR2 as SYGVNS. The CDR3 extends over 14 amino acids. CDR3 coding DNA: TGTGCTAGCAGTGAATCAGGGGGAGGTACTGAAGCTTTCTTT. Encoded protein: CASSESGGGTEAFF.

The sample holds a few counts of this clonotype. The gene calls are TRBV18 and TRBJ2-1; weak D call: TRBD2 (6 bases). Trimming took off 3 bases at V and 5 bases at J, with 14 bases between the two ends. The germline V gene encodes CDR1 KGHSH and CDR2 LQKENI. This CDR3 has 15 residues. DNA for the CDR3: TGTGCCAGCTCACCCAAGACTAGTTTTGACAATGAGCAGTTCTTC. Its translation is CASSPKTSFDNEQFF.

This chain uses TRBV20-1 with TRBJ2-5; D unresolved. Between the trimmed V and J ends, which lost 1 base and 3 bases, there was a span of 9 bases. This CDR3 spans 13 amino acids. Germline lookup yields CDR1 DFQATT and CDR2 SNEGSKA (reference sequence). The CDR3 DNA reads as TGCAGTGCTAGAGCTGGCATAAAAGAGACCCAGTACTTC. This sequence encodes CSARAGIKETQYF.

This clonotype was seen more than once but under ten times. The CDR3 loop reads CASRDRDFTHNEQFF. Written as DNA, the CDR3 is TGTGCCAGCAGGGACCGGGACTTTACGCACAATGAGCAGTTCTTC. The chain uses TRBV27 and TRBJ2-1; possibly TRBD2 for D (6 bases). Trimming pared 6 bases from V and 5 bases from J, leaving 17 bases between. CDR1 and CDR2 from the germline V gene are MNHEY and SMNVEV (reference sequence). This CDR3 has 15 amino acids.

The chain links TRBV3-1 to TRBJ2-5; a possible D gene is TRBD1 (6 bases). CDR3 length equals 17 residues. The germline gives CDR1 LGHDT, CDR2 YNNKEL (reference sequence). V dropped 5 bases and J dropped 0 bases, with 19 bases sitting between them. CDR3 DNA: TGTGCCAGCAGCTTCTCGACAGGCACCTTTTACCAAGAGACCCAGTACTTC. Translated, it gives CASSFSTGTFYQETQYF.

This clonotype was observed a handful of times. This chain uses TRBV7-2 with TRBJ1-2; 7 nucleotides line up with TRBD1. This CDR3 has 15 residues. Per germline, CDR1 SGHTA and CDR2 FQGNSA. The J segment lost 0 bases and the V segment lost 5 bases, leaving 6 bases of the junction unmatched. This CDR3 reads CASSPRTGPNYGYTF. The CDR3 nucleotides are TGTGCCAGCAGCCCGAGGACAGGTCCTAACTATGGCTACACCTTC. The variable domain in full, with the rest retrieved from reference TRBV7-2 and TRBJ1-2, is GAGVSQSPSNKVTEKGKDVELRCDPISGHTALYWYRQSLGQGLEFLIYFQGNSAPDKSGLPSDRFSAERTGGSVSTLTIQRTQQEDSAVYLCASSPRTGPNYGYTFGSGTRLTVV.

This clonotype has more than one count but fewer than ten. The J gene is TRBJ2-1, the V gene TRBV20-1, with TRBD2 matching over 14 bases. The CDR3 contains 15 residues. The ends lost 5 bases at V and 9 bases at J; junction bases unmatched: 9. Germline lookup yields CDR1 DFQATT and CDR2 SNEGSKA (reference sequence). DNA for the CDR3: TGCAGTGCTTTGGGGACTAGCGGGGGTTACGGTGAGCAGTTCTTC. Its translation: CSALGTSGGYGEQFF.

The V call is TRBV21-1, the J call TRBJ1-5; the table's TRBD1 call for D was not verified on the DNA. TRBV21-1 is tagged as a pseudogene. The CDR3 is 15 amino acids. The CDR3 DNA sequence: TGTGCCAGCAGCATAGCAAAAGGGGGAAGGAGGCCCCAGCATTTT. It is translated as CASSIAKGGRRPQHF.

There are a few counts of this clonotype. The rearrangement joins TRBV3-1 to TRBJ1-4; TRBD1 is a possible D gene (5 bases). The CDR3 has 16 residues. V was pared by 7 bases and J by 8 bases, with 23 bases between. Germline CDR1 and CDR2: LGHDT and YNNKEL (reference sequence). The CDR3, as DNA: TGTGCCAGCACCCCCGAAGGGACTCGGGGTAGAGAAAAACTGTTTTTT. Protein product: CASTPEGTRGREKLFF.

The genes are TRBV9 and TRBJ2-7; 7 nucleotides agree with TRBD1. The junction had 6 bases not matched to a gene; V was cut back by 3 bases and J by 0 bases. The CDR3 runs 15 residues. Germline CDR1 SGDLS, CDR2 YYNGEE. The CDR3 here is CASSEGTVLSYEQYF. The DNA for the CDR3 is TGTGCCAGCAGCGAAGGGACAGTACTCTCCTACGAGCAGTACTTC.

The chain has TRBV4-2 and TRBJ1-1; perhaps TRBD1 as D (6 bases). V was trimmed by 1 base and J by 5 bases, leaving 14 bases between them. Looked up from germline, CDR1 is LGHNA and CDR2 is YNFKEQ. CDR3 length: 15 residues. CDR3 DNA sequence: TGTGCCAGCAGCCAAGGAAATCCCGGGACAACTGAAGCTTTCTTT. This codes for CASSQGNPGTTEAFF.

The chain links TRBV12-3 or TRBV12-4 to TRBJ1-1, with a tentative D call TRBD1 (6 bases). The CDR3 loop spans 15 amino acids. V shed 5 bases and J shed 1 base, with 14 bases lying between them. CDR3 region: CASSPRGPSNTEAFF. CDR3 DNA sequence: TGTGCCAGCAGTCCCCGGGGGCCTTCGAACACTGAAGCTTTCTTT.

The V gene is TRBV15, the J gene TRBJ1-2, with 7 positions matching TRBD1. The CDR3 runs 19 residues. Germline lookup yields CDR1 LNHNV and CDR2 YYDKDF (reference sequence). V was pared by 4 bases and J by 5 bases, with 22 bases of the junction left unmatched. The CDR3 spells CATSTRQGFKQTGIYGYTF. The CDR3 DNA reads as TGTGCCACCAGCACCAGACAGGGTTTTAAACAGACGGGGATTTATGGCTACACCTTC.

This clonotype was recorded many times. The chain carries TRBV20-1 and TRBJ2-3, with 10 nucleotides matching TRBD2. The CDR3 has 16 residues. CDR1 is DFQATT and CDR2 is SNEGSKA in the germline V gene (reference sequence). V lost 2 bases to trimming and J lost 6 bases; unmatched junction nucleotides: 11. This CDR3 is CSARSPTSGVVDTQYF. The CDR3 DNA reads TGCAGTGCTAGATCCCCTACTAGCGGGGTTGTCGATACGCAGTATTTT.

The rearrangement uses TRBV14 and TRBJ1-2; weak D call: TRBD1 (5 bases). Trimming took 0 bases from V and 4 from J, leaving 18 bases between them. The length of the CDR3 is 17 residues. The germline CDR1 and CDR2 sequences are SGHDN and FVKESK. CDR3 loop: CASSQDQGRAAIYGYTF. In DNA, the CDR3 is TGTGCCAGCAGCCAAGATCAGGGAAGGGCGGCTATCTATGGCTACACCTTC.

The chain employs TRBV4-1 and TRBJ1-4; 11 bases match TRBD1. V trimming: 3 bases; J trimming: 5 bases; junction bases outside the gene matches: 8. The CDR3 contains 17 residues. Germline V lookup: CDR1 MGHRA, CDR2 YSYEKL. This CDR3 reads CASSHEGQGGLNEKLFF. In DNA, the CDR3 is TGCGCCAGCAGCCACGAGGGACAGGGGGGCCTAAATGAAAAACTGTTTTTT.

The V and J genes are TRBV4-1 and TRBJ2-4, with 7 bases lining up with TRBD1. J was trimmed by 5 bases and V by 2 bases; bases with no gene match: 3. The CDR3 has 14 amino acids. Germline CDR1 and CDR2: MGHRA and YSYEKL. The CDR3 spells CASSQWQGENIQYF. Here the CDR3 DNA reads TGCGCCAGCAGCCAATGGCAGGGGGAAAACATTCAGTACTTC.

This chain links TRBV9 with TRBJ1-2, with D possibly TRBD1 on 6 matching bases. The CDR3 spans 17 residues. Trimming shortened V by 0 bases and J by 0 bases, and 15 bases separated the two germline ends. Per germline, CDR1 SGDLS and CDR2 YYNGEE. The CDR3 bases are TGTGCCAGCAGCGTAGCAAACAGGGCCCTGCCTAACTATGGCTACACCTTC. Protein: CASSVANRALPNYGYTF.

This clonotype was counted at least ten times. This sequence joins TRBV7-2 and TRBJ2-4; tentatively, D is TRBD2 (6 bases). V lost 3 bases and J 8 bases, leaving 11 bases between the germline ends. CDR1 is SGHTA and CDR2 is FQGNSA in the germline V gene. This CDR3 has 13 amino acids. CDR3 in DNA: TGTGCCAGCAGCTTGGGGGGAAGTGACATTCAGTACTTC. This codes for CASSLGGSDIQYF.

This clonotype was counted a few times. This chain joins TRBV5-1 and TRBJ2-1, with D possibly being TRBD1 or TRBD2 (5 bases each). This CDR3 is 11 amino acids long. Germline values: CDR1 SGHRS, CDR2 YFSETQ. Trimming removed 6 bases at V and 8 bases at J, with 9 bases between. The DNA for the CDR3 is TGCGCCAGCATGGGGGTGGATGAGCAGTTCTTC. Translation: CASMGVDEQFF.

This clonotype was seen only a few times. V and J are TRBV11-2 and TRBJ1-2; 10 positions match TRBD1. CDR1 SGHAT and CDR2 FQNNGV come from the germline V gene. J gave up 6 bases and V 5 bases, and 9 bases lay outside the gene matches. The CDR3 has 15 amino acids. CDR3 in DNA: TGTGCCAGCAGCGCCGACAGGGGGCTGAGTAATGGCTACACCTTC. As protein: CASSADRGLSNGYTF. Together with reference TRBV11-2 and TRBJ1-2, the CDR3 gives the full variable domain: EAGVAQSPRYKIIEKRQSVAFWCNPISGHATLYWYQQILGQGPKLLIQFQNNGVVDDSQLPKDRFSAERLKGVDSTLKIQPAKLEDSAVYLCASSADRGLSNGYTFGSGTRLTVV.

This clonotype showed up just a few times. The junction differs from germline at one of its ends, possibly a read error. The chain has TRBV4-2 and TRBJ2-1; the D gene could be TRBD1 or TRBD2 (5 bases each). The CDR3 length is 16 residues. Germline CDR1 and CDR2: LGHNA and YNFKEQ. In nucleotides, the CDR3 is TGTGCCAGCAGCCCAACCGGGGCCGCCGCCTACAATGAGCAGTTCTTT. As protein: CASSPTGAAAYNEQFF.

Regarding this clonotype: A read error may be the cause here, since a much bigger clone is one base away. V is TRBV2 and J is TRBJ2-7; no reliable D call. The CDR3 runs to 10 residues. Trimming shortened V by 8 bases and J by 0 bases, and 2 bases separated the two germline ends. Germline CDR1 SNHLY, CDR2 FYNNEI. CDR3 nucleotides: TGTGCCAGCGCCTCCTACGAGCAGTACTTC. Translating it yields CASASYEQYF. Drawing the rest from reference TRBV2 and TRBJ2-7, the complete variable domain is EPEVTQTPSHQVTQMGQEVILRCVPISNHLYFYWYRQILGQKVEFLVSFYNNEISEKSEIFDDQFSVERPDGSNFTLKIRSTKLEDSAMYFCASASYEQYFGPGTRLTVT.

This clonotype was detected a few times. J is TRBJ2-1 and V is TRBV4-3; tentatively, D is TRBD1 (5 bases). V dropped 6 bases and J dropped 10 bases, with 16 bases sitting between them. The CDR3 has 13 amino acids. Germline V CDR1 and CDR2: LGHNA, YSLEER. The CDR3 DNA follows: TGCGCCAGCAGTTTCCTAGGGGCTGGAGAGCAGTTCTTC. This sequence encodes CASSFLGAGEQFF.

The rearrangement uses TRBV4-3 and TRBJ2-1; 8 bases line up with TRBD2. V lost 2 bases, J lost 7 bases, and 7 bases stayed unmatched. Germline loops: CDR1 LGHNA, CDR2 YSLEER. This CDR3 has 15 residues. The CDR3 DNA follows: TGCGCCAGCAGCCAAACGCCCACTAGCGGAAATGAGCAGTTCTTC. Translation gives CASSQTPTSGNEQFF.

Only a few counts were recorded for this clonotype. Compared with germline, one end of the junction differs, possibly owing to a read error. This rearrangement joins TRBV7-9 to TRBJ2-3; 10 bases line up with TRBD2. CDR1 is SEHNR, CDR2 FQNEAQ, per germline (reference sequence). The CDR3 totals 15 residues. Here the CDR3 reads CASSRTSGGTDRQYF. DNA for the CDR3: TGTGCCAGCAGCCGGACTAGCGGAGGCACAGATAGGCAGTATTTT.